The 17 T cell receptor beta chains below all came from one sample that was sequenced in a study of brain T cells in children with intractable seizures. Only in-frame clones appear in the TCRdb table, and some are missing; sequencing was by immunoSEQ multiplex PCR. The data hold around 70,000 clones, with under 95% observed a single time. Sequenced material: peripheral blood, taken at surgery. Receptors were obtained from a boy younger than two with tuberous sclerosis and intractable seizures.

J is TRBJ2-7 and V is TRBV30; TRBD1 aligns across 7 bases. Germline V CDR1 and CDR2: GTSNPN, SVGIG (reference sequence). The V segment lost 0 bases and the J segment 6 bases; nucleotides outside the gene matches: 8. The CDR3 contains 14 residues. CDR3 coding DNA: TGTGCCTGGAGTGTGGGTCAGGGGGTGGGCGAGCAGTACTTC. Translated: CAWSVGQGVGEQYF.

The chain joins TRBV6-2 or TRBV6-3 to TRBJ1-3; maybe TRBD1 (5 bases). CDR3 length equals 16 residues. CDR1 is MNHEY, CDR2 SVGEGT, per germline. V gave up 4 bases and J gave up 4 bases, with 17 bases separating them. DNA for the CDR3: TGTGCCAGCAGTTGGGACCCCTATGGCTCCGGAAACACCATATATTTT. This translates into CASSWDPYGSGNTIYF.

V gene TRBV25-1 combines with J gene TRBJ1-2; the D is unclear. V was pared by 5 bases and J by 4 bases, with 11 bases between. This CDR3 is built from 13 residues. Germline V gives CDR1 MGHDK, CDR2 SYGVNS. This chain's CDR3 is CASSPEDGYGYTF. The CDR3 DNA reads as TGTGCCAGCAGTCCAGAGGACGGCTATGGCTACACCTTC.

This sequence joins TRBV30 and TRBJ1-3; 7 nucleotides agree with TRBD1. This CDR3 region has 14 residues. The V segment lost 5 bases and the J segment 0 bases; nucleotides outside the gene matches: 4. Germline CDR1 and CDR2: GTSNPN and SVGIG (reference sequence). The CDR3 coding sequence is TGTGCCTGGGGGGGACAGAACTCTGGAAACACCATATATTTT. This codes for CAWGGQNSGNTIYF.

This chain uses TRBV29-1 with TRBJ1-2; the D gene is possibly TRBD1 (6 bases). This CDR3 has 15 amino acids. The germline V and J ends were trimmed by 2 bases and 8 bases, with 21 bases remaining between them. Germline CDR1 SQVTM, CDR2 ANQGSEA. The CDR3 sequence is CSVEKGQTGGLGYTF. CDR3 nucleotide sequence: TGCAGCGTTGAAAAGGGACAAACCGGCGGGCTCGGCTACACCTTC.

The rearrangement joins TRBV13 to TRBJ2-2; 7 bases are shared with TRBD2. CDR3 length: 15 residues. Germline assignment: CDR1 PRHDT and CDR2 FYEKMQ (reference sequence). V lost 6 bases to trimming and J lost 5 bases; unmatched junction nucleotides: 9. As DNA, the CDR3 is TGTGCCAGCAGATCCCCGGGAGGTATGACCGGGGAGCTGTTTTTT. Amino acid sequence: CASRSPGGMTGELFF. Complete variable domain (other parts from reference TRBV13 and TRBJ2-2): AAGVIQSPRHLIKEKRETATLKCYPIPRHDTVYWYQQGPGQDPQFLISFYEKMQSDKGSIPDRFSAQQFSDYHSELNMSSLELGDSALYFCASRSPGGMTGELFFGEGSRLTVL.

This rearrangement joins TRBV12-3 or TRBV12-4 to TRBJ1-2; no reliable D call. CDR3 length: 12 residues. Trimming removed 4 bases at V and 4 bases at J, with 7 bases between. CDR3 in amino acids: CASSSGIYGYTF. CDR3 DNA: TGTGCCAGCAGTTCGGGAATCTATGGCTACACCTTC.

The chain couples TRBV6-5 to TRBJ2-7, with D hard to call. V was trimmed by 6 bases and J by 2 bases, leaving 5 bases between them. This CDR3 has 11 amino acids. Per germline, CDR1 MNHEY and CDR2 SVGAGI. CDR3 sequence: CASRSPYEQYF. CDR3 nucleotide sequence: TGTGCCAGCAGGTCCCCCTACGAGCAGTACTTC.

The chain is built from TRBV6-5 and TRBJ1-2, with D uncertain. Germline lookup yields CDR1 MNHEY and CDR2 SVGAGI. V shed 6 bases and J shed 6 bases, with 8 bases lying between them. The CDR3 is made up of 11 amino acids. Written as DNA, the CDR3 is TGTGCCAGCAGGACCATCGATGGCTACACCTTC. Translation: CASRTIDGYTF.

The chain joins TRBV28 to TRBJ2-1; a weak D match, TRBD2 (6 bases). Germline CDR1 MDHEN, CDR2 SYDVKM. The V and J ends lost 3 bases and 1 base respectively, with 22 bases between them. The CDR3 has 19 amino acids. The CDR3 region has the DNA TGTGCCAGCAGTTTTCCCCGGCGTAATAGCGGCAAATCCTACAATGAGCAGTTCTTC. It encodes CASSFPRRNSGKSYNEQFF.

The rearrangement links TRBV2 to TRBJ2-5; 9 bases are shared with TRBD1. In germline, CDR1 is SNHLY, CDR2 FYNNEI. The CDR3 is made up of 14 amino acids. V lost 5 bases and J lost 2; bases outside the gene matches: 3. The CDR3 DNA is TGTGCCAGCAGTTCACAGGGGGCTCAAGAGACCCAGTACTTC. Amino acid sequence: CASSSQGAQETQYF.

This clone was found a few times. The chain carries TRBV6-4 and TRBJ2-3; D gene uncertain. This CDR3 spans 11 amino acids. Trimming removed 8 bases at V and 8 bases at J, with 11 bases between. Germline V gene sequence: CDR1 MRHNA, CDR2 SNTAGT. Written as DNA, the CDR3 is TGTGCCAGCCGCCTCGGTGGTACGCAGTATTTT. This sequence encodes CASRLGGTQYF.

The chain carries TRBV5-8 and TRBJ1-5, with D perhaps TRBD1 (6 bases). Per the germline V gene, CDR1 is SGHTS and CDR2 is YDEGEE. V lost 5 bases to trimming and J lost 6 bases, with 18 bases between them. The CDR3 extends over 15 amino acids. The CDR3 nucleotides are TGTGCCAGCAGAATCCGGACAGCCCCAATTCAGCCCCAGCATTTT. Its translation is CASRIRTAPIQPQHF.

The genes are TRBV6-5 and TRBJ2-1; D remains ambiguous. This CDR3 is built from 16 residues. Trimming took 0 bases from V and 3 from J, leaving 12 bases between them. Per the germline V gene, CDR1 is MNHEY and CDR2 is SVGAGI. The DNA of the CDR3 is TGTGCCAGCAGTTACTCCTTAGCAAAAGACTACAATGAGCAGTTCTTC. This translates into CASSYSLAKDYNEQFF.

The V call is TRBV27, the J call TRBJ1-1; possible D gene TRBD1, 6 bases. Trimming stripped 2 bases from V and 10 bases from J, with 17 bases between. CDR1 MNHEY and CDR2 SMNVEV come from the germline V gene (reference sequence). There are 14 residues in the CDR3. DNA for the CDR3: TGTGCCAGCAGTTTAAGGGTGGAACAGGGTCCAGCTTTCTTT. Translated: CASSLRVEQGPAFF.

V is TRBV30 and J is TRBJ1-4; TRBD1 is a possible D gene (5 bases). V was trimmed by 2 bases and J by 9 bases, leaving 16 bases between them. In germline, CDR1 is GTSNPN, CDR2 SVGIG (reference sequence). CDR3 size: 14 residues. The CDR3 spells CAWSQGLYLQKLFF. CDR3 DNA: TGTGCCTGGAGTCAGGGTTTGTATCTTCAAAAACTGTTTTTT.

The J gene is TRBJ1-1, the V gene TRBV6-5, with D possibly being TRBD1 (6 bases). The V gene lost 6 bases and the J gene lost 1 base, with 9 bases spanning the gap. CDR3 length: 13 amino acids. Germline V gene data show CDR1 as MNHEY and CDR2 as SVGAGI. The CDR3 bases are TGTGCCAGCAGACAGGGTACGAACACTGAAGCTTTCTTT. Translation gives CASRQGTNTEAFF.